Below, one T cell receptor beta chain is given with its context. The target antigen is unknown. The sample originates from a study of cytomegalovirus exposure and HLA in healthy donors. Study outcomes and limitations: A later analysis, which compared TCR beta chains of equal frequency, found the HLA-associated ones more clonally expanded.

V dropped 5 bases and J dropped 4; count of bases not matched to a gene: 8. The germline CDR1 and CDR2 sequences are SEHNR and FQNEAQ (reference sequence). The length of the CDR3 is 15 residues. The PCR employed 60 Vbeta primers together with 13 Jbeta primers. Using immunoSEQ multiplex PCR, the repertoire was profiled, and TCRdb retains in-frame clones only, with some absent. The table has 150,000 to 200,000 clones, roughly 80% seen once. This receptor was taken from a man aged 50-60 years in good health and CMV-seropositive. Sequencing input: PBMCs. This chain joins TRBV7-9 and TRBJ2-3; 8 nucleotides agree with TRBD2. DNA of the CDR3: TGTGCCAGCAGCATTAGCGGGAAGGGCCCAGATACGCAGTATTTT. Residues: CASSISGKGPDTQYF.